This entry lists 25 T cell receptor beta chains sequenced from one sample in a study of T cells in Graves' hyperthyroidism and ophthalmopathy (dated by TCRdb to about 2019). The library was obtained by multiplex PCR. Sequencing was performed on an Illumina HiSeq 2000. Amplification of TCR beta CDR3 regions was carried out from RNA transcripts. The TCR CDR3 was subjected to a first round of RT-PCR using the HTBI primer set and the Qiagen OneStep RT-PCR kit. Clones were called with MiXCR by TCRdb after fastp trimmed the public reads at Q25, and only in-frame beta chains were retained. CDR3 protein duplicates are merged, each entry listing the most common genes and DNA. The sample includes 340,000 or so distinct CDR3 sequences, with roughly a fifth observed a single time. The leading ten clones occupy over 40% of the sample. The source material was blood. Receptors originate from a woman aged 45-65 years with Graves' hyperthyroidism.

This clonotype was observed many times. V gene TRBV20-1 combines with J gene TRBJ2-3; D unclear. Germline assignment: CDR1 DFQATT and CDR2 SNEGSKA (reference sequence). This CDR3 region has 12 residues. The CDR3 loop is CSAYGGTDTQYF. The CDR3 DNA is TGCAGCGCGTATGGGGGCACAGATACGCAGTATTTT.

The chain has TRBV30 and TRBJ2-5; a weak D match, TRBD2 (6 bases). V lost 5 bases and J lost 3, with 10 bases in between. This CDR3 is built from 12 residues. The germline V gene encodes CDR1 GTSNPN and CDR2 SVGIG (reference sequence). The CDR3 is CAWRGSEETQYF. The CDR3 DNA sequence: TGTGCCTGGCGGGGGTCGGAAGAGACCCAGTACTTC.

This clonotype has ten or more counts. The chain joins TRBV12-3 or TRBV12-4 to TRBJ1-1; 9 bases agree with TRBD1. V was clipped by 5 bases and J by 7 bases; unmatched bases: 11. This CDR3 has 15 residues. This CDR3 is CASSLGTGMWGEAFF. The CDR3 bases are TGTGCCAGCAGTCTTGGGACAGGGATGTGGGGTGAAGCTTTCTTT.

This clonotype appeared a few times. The CDR3 here is CSAPGQGLYEQYF. CDR3 DNA: TGCAGTGCCCCTGGACAGGGATTGTACGAGCAGTACTTC. The rearrangement joins TRBV20-1 to TRBJ2-7, with TRBD1 matching over 8 bases. Per germline, CDR1 DFQATT and CDR2 SNEGSKA (reference sequence). CDR3 length equals 13 residues. V lost 6 bases, J lost 4 bases, and 8 bases stayed unmatched.

J is TRBJ2-7 and V is TRBV7-2; 9 bases are a match to TRBD2. The CDR3 extends over 16 amino acids. CDR1 SGHTA and CDR2 FQGNSA come from the germline V gene. V was pared by 4 bases and J by 3 bases, with 10 bases of the junction left unmatched. The CDR3 nucleotides are TGTGCCAGCAGCTCCCAAACTAGCGGGTCTTTCTACGAGCAGTACTTC. As protein: CASSSQTSGSFYEQYF.

This chain connects TRBV4-1 to TRBJ1-2; 7 nucleotides agree with TRBD1. The CDR3 sequence is 15 residues long. Germline-derived CDR1 and CDR2 are MGHRA and YSYEKL. The V and J ends lost 3 bases and 0 bases, in that order; junction bases with no gene match: 4. The CDR3 loop reads CASSHTTGTNYGYTF. The CDR3 nucleotides read TGCGCCAGCAGCCACACGACAGGGACTAACTATGGCTACACCTTC.

The sample holds one count of this clonotype. One base away lies a much larger clone, so this may be a sequencing read error. The chain joins TRBV27 to TRBJ1-6; D remains ambiguous. The germline V gene encodes CDR1 MNHEY and CDR2 SMNVEV (reference sequence). The CDR3 runs 15 residues. This CDR3 is CASSLFPSFDSPPHF. In nucleotides, the CDR3 is TGTGCCAGCAGTTTATTTCCCAGTTTCGATTCACCCCCCCACTTT.

In this sample, this clonotype turned up many times. The chain is built from TRBV6-1 and TRBJ1-1; 7 nucleotides match TRBD1. V gave up 5 bases and J gave up 4 bases; unmatched junction bases: 7. The germline CDR1 and CDR2 sequences are MNHNS and SASEGT. The CDR3 is 14 amino acids. As DNA, the CDR3 is TGTGCCAGCAGTCCCGGGACAGCGGGCACTGAAGCTTTCTTT. This translates into CASSPGTAGTEAFF.

In this sample, this clonotype turned up many times. V is TRBV2 and J is TRBJ1-4; D gene unclear. V was clipped by 3 bases and J by 8 bases, with 4 bases between them. Germline V lookup: CDR1 SNHLY, CDR2 FYNNEI. CDR3 length: 11 residues. CDR3 coding DNA: TGTGCCAGCAGTGAGAAAGAAAAACTGTTTTTT. Protein: CASSEKEKLFF.

This chain joins TRBV5-1 and TRBJ2-3; 7 bases match TRBD1. The CDR3 has 14 amino acids. Germline loops: CDR1 SGHRS, CDR2 YFSETQ. Losses at the gene ends were 5 bases for V and 4 bases for J; bases not matched to a gene: 7. The CDR3 nucleotides are TGCGCCAGCAGTCCGGGACAGCCCTCAGATACGCAGTATTTT. Its protein is CASSPGQPSDTQYF.

The chain uses TRBV19 and TRBJ2-1; no clear D gene. The germline CDR1 and CDR2 sequences are LNHDA and SQIVND (reference sequence). Trimming cost V 5 bases and J 5 bases, with 22 bases left between them. The CDR3 runs to 17 residues. As DNA, the CDR3 is TGTGCCAGTAGTGCCCTTGGTCAGGCTCCGGGTCACAATGAGCAGTTCTTC. Protein sequence: CASSALGQAPGHNEQFF.

This clonotype showed up many times. The rearrangement links TRBV10-3 to TRBJ2-1, with 8 nucleotides matching TRBD1. This CDR3 spans 15 amino acids. Germline CDR1 ENHRY, CDR2 SYGVKD. V was clipped by 4 bases and J by 1 base; unmatched bases: 3. The CDR3 region has the DNA TGTGCCATCAGTGGGGGGACAGGTTCCTACAATGAGCAGTTCTTC. It specifies CAISGGTGSYNEQFF.

This clonotype occurred many times. The chain combines TRBV12-3 or TRBV12-4 with TRBJ2-5; D possibly corresponds to TRBD2 (6 bases). This CDR3 has 15 amino acids. V was cut by 1 base and J by 4 bases, with 13 bases left in between. CDR3 in DNA: TGTGCCAGCAGTTTAGGCTTGGGGGGTGGAGAGACCCAGTACTTC. It encodes CASSLGLGGGETQYF.

This clonotype was detected many times. The genes are TRBV3-1 and TRBJ1-2, with D perhaps TRBD1 (6 bases). CDR1 LGHDT and CDR2 YNNKEL come from the germline V gene (reference sequence). CDR3 length: 12 amino acids. Trimming pared 5 bases from V and 7 bases from J, leaving 11 bases between. The CDR3, as DNA: TGTGCCAGCAGCTCAGGACAGAGTGGCTACACCTTC. Translated: CASSSGQSGYTF. The whole variable domain, remainder taken from reference TRBV3-1 and TRBJ1-2, is DTAVSQTPKYLVTQMGNDKSIKCEQNLGHDTMYWYKQDSKKFLKIMFSYNNKELIINETVPNRFSPKSPDKAHLNLHINSLELGDSAVYFCASSSGQSGYTFGSGTRLTVV.

This clonotype was recorded at least ten times. This rearrangement joins TRBV20-1 to TRBJ2-3, with TRBD2 matching 9 bases. V lost 4 bases and J lost 4; bases outside the gene matches: 6. This CDR3 region has 14 residues. The V gene's germline CDR1 is DFQATT and CDR2 SNEGSKA (reference sequence). The CDR3 here is CSAKVSGRADTQYF. The DNA of the CDR3 is TGCAGTGCTAAGGTTAGCGGGAGAGCAGATACGCAGTATTTT.

In its sample, this clonotype was seen many times. This chain uses TRBV28 with TRBJ2-7; the D gene is possibly TRBD2 (6 bases). V lost 5 bases and J 9 bases, leaving 11 bases between the germline ends. The CDR3 has 11 residues. Germline V lookup: CDR1 MDHEN, CDR2 SYDVKM. The chain's CDR3 is CASSPRGRQYF. The CDR3 DNA reads TGTGCCAGCAGTCCCCGGGGGAGGCAGTACTTC.

This clonotype was seen more than once but under ten times. This chain connects TRBV4-1 to TRBJ1-4; D is unclear. V lost 1 base and J 13 bases, leaving 19 bases between the germline ends. Germline CDR1 is MGHRA and CDR2 is YSYEKL. The CDR3 is 15 residues long. This CDR3 reads CASSQGVRTPVGLFF. CDR3 DNA: TGCGCCAGCAGCCAAGGAGTCAGGACCCCAGTGGGACTGTTTTTT.

This clonotype was detected many times. The V and J genes are TRBV29-1 and TRBJ1-2, with a weak D call TRBD1 (5 bases). The V end lost 4 bases, the J end lost 4 bases, and 10 bases lay between the germline ends. The V gene's germline CDR1 is SQVTM and CDR2 ANQGSEA. The CDR3 is made up of 12 amino acids. This CDR3 is CSVVGGGYGYTF. The DNA for the CDR3 is TGCAGCGTTGTTGGGGGTGGCTATGGCTACACCTTC.

The chain joins TRBV6-2 or TRBV6-3 to TRBJ2-5; possibly TRBD1 or TRBD2 for D (7 bases each). The V and J ends lost 4 bases and 13 bases respectively, with 16 bases between them. Germline V gene lookup returns CDR1 MNHEY and CDR2 SVGEGT. The CDR3 is 12 residues long. The CDR3 reads CASSFQGGRMYF. The DNA for the CDR3 is TGTGCCAGCAGTTTTCAGGGGGGGCGTATGTACTTC.

Comments on this clonotype: A read error may be the cause here, since a much bigger clone is one base away. The gene calls are TRBV11-2 and TRBJ2-7; TRBD1 matches 11 bases. This CDR3 contains 14 residues. Germline V gene sequence: CDR1 SGHAT, CDR2 FQNNGV. V dropped 4 bases and J dropped 3; count of bases not matched to a gene: 2. DNA for the CDR3: TGTGCCAGCAGCTCCGGGACAGGGGGCTACGAGCAGTACTTC. This sequence encodes CASSSGTGGYEQYF.

This clonotype was seen at least ten times. The rearrangement uses TRBV12-3 or TRBV12-4 and TRBJ2-3; 10 bases are shared with TRBD2. This CDR3 has 15 amino acids. With V trimmed by 5 bases and J by 0 bases, 2 bases remained unmatched. The CDR3 DNA is TGTGCCAGCAGTCCACTAGCGGGAAGCACAGATACGCAGTATTTT. It encodes CASSPLAGSTDTQYF.

This clonotype was seen a single time. This chain joins TRBV20-1 and TRBJ2-1; 7 bases are shared with TRBD2. V lost 0 bases and J lost 3; bases outside the gene matches: 5. CDR1 DFQATT and CDR2 SNEGSKA come from the germline V gene (reference sequence). The CDR3 loop spans 15 amino acids. This chain's CDR3 is CSAREGGGYYNEQFF. CDR3 bases: TGCAGTGCTAGAGAGGGGGGGGGTTACTACAATGAGCAGTTCTTC.

This clonotype showed up just once. The V call is TRBV28, the J call TRBJ1-5, with D uncertain. The CDR3 sequence is 16 residues long. The germline V gene encodes CDR1 MDHEN and CDR2 SYDVKM. The germline V and J ends were trimmed by 2 bases and 11 bases, with 22 bases remaining between them. CDR3 nucleotides: TGTGCCAGCAGTTTAACGGGCCGCGGGCCGGGTTTGTCCCAGCATTTT. As protein: CASSLTGRGPGLSQHF. Based on the CDR3 plus reference TRBV28 and TRBJ1-5, the full variable domain is DVKVTQSSRYLVKRTGEKVFLECVQDMDHENMFWYRQDPGLGLRLIYFSYDVKMKEKGDIPEGYSVSREKKERFSLILESASTNQTSMYLCASSLTGRGPGLSQHFGDGTRLSIL.

This clonotype has ten or more counts. This sequence joins TRBV18 and TRBJ1-1; D gene uncertain. The CDR3 is made up of 14 amino acids. Trimming removed 0 bases from V and 1 base from J, with 6 bases in between. The germline CDR1 and CDR2 sequences are KGHSH and LQKENI. CDR3 in amino acids: CASSPPVGNTEAFF. The CDR3 bases are TGTGCCAGCTCACCACCGGTAGGGAACACTGAAGCTTTCTTT. Drawing the rest from reference TRBV18 and TRBJ1-1, the complete variable domain is NAGVMQNPRHLVRRRGQEARLRCSPMKGHSHVYWYRQLPEEGLKFMVYLQKENIIDESGMPKERFSAEFPKEGPSILRIQQVVRGDSAAYFCASSPPVGNTEAFFGQGTRLTVV.

This clonotype was detected many times. The CDR3 sequence is CASNPGTGGETQYF. CDR3 nucleotide sequence: TGTGCCAGCAACCCCGGGACAGGCGGAGAGACCCAGTACTTC. The V call is TRBV7-9, the J call TRBJ2-5; TRBD1 matches at 8 bases. Germline V CDR1 and CDR2: SEHNR, FQNEAQ (reference sequence). The V and J ends lost 7 bases and 4 bases, in that order; junction bases with no gene match: 8. CDR3 length: 14 residues.